These 11 T cell receptor beta chains originate from one sample sequenced in a study of CD8+ T cells in alopecia areata. Treatment specified: oral pan-JAK inhibitor, 5-10 mg twice daily. RNA extraction was followed by reverse transcription into cDNA, which acted as the sequencing template. Using immunoSEQ multiplex PCR, the repertoire was profiled, and TCRdb retains in-frame clones only, with some absent. The sample contains 150,000 or so clones, roughly 65% of which appear only once. The source was CD4+ T cells sorted from blood, collected at week 4, from a patient treated with tofacitinib. These receptors all come from a human donor with alopecia areata.

This clone was observed a handful of times. In the same sample, other DNA sequences code for this CDR3. V is TRBV29-1 and J is TRBJ2-5; D not certain. CDR3 size: 12 residues. CDR1 SQVTM and CDR2 ANQGSEA come from the germline V gene. The V gene lost 2 bases and the J gene lost 2 bases, with 6 bases spanning the gap. Here the CDR3 reads CSVEQRQETQYF. The CDR3 DNA follows: TGCAGCGTTGAACAGAGACAAGAGACCCAGTACTTC.

This clone was counted between two and nine times. The chain couples TRBV18 to TRBJ2-3, with 11 bases identical to TRBD2. This CDR3 has 18 amino acids. The J segment lost 0 bases and the V segment lost 0 bases, leaving 5 bases of the junction unmatched. Germline lookup yields CDR1 KGHSH and CDR2 LQKENI. The CDR3 nucleotides read TGTGCCAGCTCACCACCACTAGCGGGGGCCCATAGCACAGATACGCAGTATTTT. Translated: CASSPPLAGAHSTDTQYF.

The gene calls are TRBV6-5 and TRBJ2-7, with 10 bases matching TRBD1. Losses at the gene ends were 6 bases for V and 4 bases for J; bases not matched to a gene: 6. In germline, CDR1 is MNHEY, CDR2 SVGAGI. This CDR3 comprises 14 residues. For the CDR3, the DNA is TGTGCCAGCAGGGAACCGGGACAGGGGTACGAGCAGTACTTC. This codes for CASREPGQGYEQYF.

A single count supports this clone. The rearrangement uses TRBV9 and TRBJ2-7; TRBD1 agrees at 10 bases. In germline, CDR1 is SGDLS, CDR2 YYNGEE. V lost 4 bases, J lost 5 bases, and 9 bases stayed unmatched. This CDR3 contains 15 residues. The CDR3 is CASSPTGTGDHEQYF. CDR3 in DNA: TGTGCCAGCAGCCCTACAGGGACAGGGGACCACGAGCAGTACTTC.

The chain couples TRBV29-1 to TRBJ2-3; D uncertain. The V and J ends lost 4 bases and 4 bases respectively, with 6 bases between them. The CDR3 loop spans 11 amino acids. Germline V gives CDR1 SQVTM, CDR2 ANQGSEA. CDR3 sequence: CSVATADTQYF. DNA of the CDR3: TGCAGCGTTGCCACAGCAGATACGCAGTATTTT.

This clone was counted a few times. The rearrangement links TRBV7-2 to TRBJ2-7; either TRBD1 or TRBD2 may fit D (6 bases each). The ends were cut back, 2 bases at V and 2 bases at J, with 13 bases in the middle. The CDR3 totals 15 residues. CDR1 is SGHTA, CDR2 FQGNSA, per germline. Here the CDR3 DNA reads TGTGCCAGCAGCTTAAGGGGGGAAGGAGCCTACGAGCAGTACTTC. It translates to CASSLRGEGAYEQYF.

This clone appeared a few times. The chain is built from TRBV7-9 and TRBJ2-6, with a possible D match to TRBD1 (6 bases). The CDR3 runs 17 residues. Trimming shortened V by 5 bases and J by 1 base, and 15 bases separated the two germline ends. Germline CDR1 SEHNR, CDR2 FQNEAQ (reference sequence). In DNA, the CDR3 is TGTGCCAGCAGCCCGAGGGGGTCGGGGTCTGGGGCCAACGTCCTGACTTTC. Protein sequence: CASSPRGSGSGANVLTF.

CDR3 in amino acids: CASRRPPGSSYNSPLHF. The CDR3, as DNA: TGCGCCAGCAGACGCCCGCCAGGTAGCTCCTATAATTCACCCCTCCACTTT. The chain carries TRBV23-1 and TRBJ1-6; D not resolved. TRBV23-1 is an ORF; its function is uncertain. This CDR3 has 17 amino acids. V lost 6 bases, J lost 0 bases, and 15 bases lay in between.

This clone was seen only a few times. The chain is built from TRBV6-5 and TRBJ2-5; a weak D match, TRBD2 (6 bases). Germline CDR1 reads MNHEY; CDR2 reads SVGAGI. The CDR3 spans 13 residues. V lost 2 bases and J 5 bases, leaving 9 bases between the germline ends. The CDR3 loop is CASSYGGMETQYF. In nucleotides, the CDR3 is TGTGCCAGCAGTTACGGGGGGATGGAGACCCAGTACTTC.

This clone was seen once. The chain couples TRBV30 to TRBJ2-2; no clear D. Germline values: CDR1 GTSNPN, CDR2 SVGIG (reference sequence). The V end was cut by 0 bases, the J end by 7 bases, with 12 bases between. CDR3 length equals 14 residues. This CDR3 is CAWSVRRIGGELFF. DNA for the CDR3: TGTGCCTGGAGTGTACGAAGAATAGGCGGGGAGCTGTTTTTT.

This clone was picked up a small number of times. The CDR3 DNA follows: TGCAGCGTTGAGTCCCCGGGACAGGCGCAGTATTTT. Translation: CSVESPGQAQYF. V is TRBV29-1 and J is TRBJ2-3, with 8 nucleotides matching TRBD1. CDR1 is SQVTM and CDR2 is ANQGSEA in the germline V gene. V trimming: 3 bases; J trimming: 10 bases; junction bases outside the gene matches: 6. The CDR3 covers 12 residues.